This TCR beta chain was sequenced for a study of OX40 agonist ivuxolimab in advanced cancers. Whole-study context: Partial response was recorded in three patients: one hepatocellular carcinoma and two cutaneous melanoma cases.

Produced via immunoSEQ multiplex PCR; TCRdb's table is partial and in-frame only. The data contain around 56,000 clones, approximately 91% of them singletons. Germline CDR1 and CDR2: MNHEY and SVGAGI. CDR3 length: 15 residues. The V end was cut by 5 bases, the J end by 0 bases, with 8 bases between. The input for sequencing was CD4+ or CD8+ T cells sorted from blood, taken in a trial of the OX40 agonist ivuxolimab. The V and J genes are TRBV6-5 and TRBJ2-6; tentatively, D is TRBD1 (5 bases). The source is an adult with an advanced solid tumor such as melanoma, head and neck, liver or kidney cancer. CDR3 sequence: CASSPTGSGANVLTF. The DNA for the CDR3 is TGTGCCAGCAGTCCCACAGGCTCTGGGGCCAACGTCCTGACTTTC.